Presented here are 25 T cell receptor beta chains from one specimen sequenced in a study of blood T cell repertoires in COVID-19. Some clones are missing from TCRdb's copy, which holds only in-frame ones; the method was immunoSEQ multiplex PCR. The sample has some 210,000 clones, roughly four fifths seen once. Sequencing used PBMCs or T cells enriched from blood (not recorded which). These receptors were obtained from a man aged 40-49 years who had recovered from COVID-19.

The chain recombines TRBV5-1 with TRBJ1-4, with TRBD1 identical over 7 bases. The CDR3 is 15 residues long. Germline-derived CDR1 and CDR2 are SGHRS and YFSETQ. V shed 1 base, J shed 4 bases, and the junction held 4 bases outside the gene matches. The chain's CDR3 is CASSLRQGVNEKLFF. CDR3 bases: TGCGCCAGCAGCTTGCGGCAGGGGGTTAATGAAAAACTGTTTTTT.

The chain uses TRBV6-5 and TRBJ1-5; D unresolved. Trimming took off 10 bases at V and 4 bases at J, with 11 bases between the two ends. This CDR3 has 12 residues. From germline, CDR1 is MNHEY and CDR2 SVGAGI. The CDR3 nucleotides are TGTGCCACCCAGCCGGGGAATCAGCCCCAGCATTTT. Protein sequence: CATQPGNQPQHF.

The chain employs TRBV7-9 and TRBJ1-2; D remains ambiguous. Germline V gene sequence: CDR1 SEHNR, CDR2 FQNEAQ (reference sequence). There are 14 residues in the CDR3. Trimming took 5 bases from V and 7 from J, leaving 17 bases between them. The DNA of the CDR3 is TGTGCCAGCAGCCCATCCAGTATTGAGGTTGGCTACACCTTC. The encoded protein is CASSPSSIEVGYTF.

Only a few counts were recorded for this clone. The rearrangement uses TRBV4-1 and TRBJ1-6, with 8 bases fitting TRBD1. CDR1 and CDR2 (germline): MGHRA, YSYEKL. The CDR3 is 16 amino acids. With 3 bases clipped from V and 9 bases from J, the junction kept 10 bases outside the gene matches. The CDR3 is CASSHSADRESSPLHF. The CDR3 DNA reads as TGCGCCAGCAGCCATTCCGCGGACAGGGAAAGTTCACCCCTCCACTTT.

Ten or more counts support this clone. This sequence joins TRBV7-6 and TRBJ2-5; TRBD2 is a possible D gene (6 bases). Per germline, CDR1 SGHVS and CDR2 FNYEAQ. Trimming pared 5 bases from V and 1 base from J, leaving 14 bases between. CDR3 length: 15 residues. In DNA form, the CDR3 reads TGTGCCAGCAGCCGACGTCTAGCGACCCAAGAGACCCAGTACTTC. Translated: CASSRRLATQETQYF.

V and J are TRBV19 and TRBJ1-5; D gene ambiguous. Trimming cost V 8 bases and J 12 bases, with 20 bases left between them. Germline assignment: CDR1 LNHDA and CDR2 SQIVND (reference sequence). CDR3 length: 13 residues. CDR3: CASAPQRLLSQHF. CDR3 in DNA: TGTGCCAGTGCTCCGCAGAGGCTCCTGAGCCAGCATTTT.

This clone was seen just once. The V gene is TRBV28, the J gene TRBJ2-7; D might be TRBD2 (6 bases). CDR1 and CDR2 (germline): MDHEN, SYDVKM. Trimming took off 2 bases at V and 7 bases at J, with 18 bases between the two ends. The CDR3 length is 15 residues. This chain's CDR3 is CASSLTLLGGREQYF. The CDR3 coding sequence is TGTGCCAGCAGTTTAACCCTCCTTGGAGGGCGGGAGCAGTACTTC. Filled out from reference TRBV28 and TRBJ2-7, the complete variable domain reads DVKVTQSSRYLVKRTGEKVFLECVQDMDHENMFWYRQDPGLGLRLIYFSYDVKMKEKGDIPEGYSVSREKKERFSLILESASTNQTSMYLCASSLTLLGGREQYFGPGTRLTVT.

The J gene is TRBJ2-7, the V gene TRBV29-1; TRBD1 aligns across 7 bases. With 7 bases clipped from V and 0 bases from J, the junction kept 15 bases outside the gene matches. CDR1 SQVTM and CDR2 ANQGSEA come from the germline V gene. CDR3 length: 16 residues. In DNA, the CDR3 is TGCAGCGCAGCCGGGACAGTAAGGGGGTCCTCCTACGAGCAGTACTTC. It yields the protein CSAAGTVRGSSYEQYF.

The chain has TRBV6-1 and TRBJ2-5; 7 nucleotides line up with TRBD1. This CDR3 comprises 15 residues. V gave up 1 base and J gave up 9 bases; unmatched junction bases: 11. Germline lookup yields CDR1 MNHNS and CDR2 SASEGT. In DNA, the CDR3 is TGTGCCAGCAGTGAAGATTTGGGACAGTCCAGCGCCCAGTACTTC. It codes for CASSEDLGQSSAQYF.

In this sample, this clone turned up once. The chain joins TRBV19 to TRBJ1-1; D ambiguous. The V end lost 0 bases, the J end lost 12 bases, and 14 bases lay between the germline ends. The CDR3 consists of 13 residues. Germline assignment: CDR1 LNHDA and CDR2 SQIVND (reference sequence). The CDR3 here is CASSIESGSRTFF. CDR3 bases: TGTGCCAGTAGTATAGAATCAGGTAGTAGAACTTTCTTT. Full variable domain (rest looked up from reference TRBV19 and TRBJ1-1): DGGITQSPKYLFRKEGQNVTLSCEQNLNHDAMYWYRQDPGQGLRLIYYSQIVNDFQKGDIAEGYSVSREKKESFPLTVTSAQKNPTAFYLCASSIESGSRTFFGQGTRLTVV.

This clone was seen only a few times. The chain uses TRBV28 and TRBJ1-2; tentatively, D is TRBD1 (6 bases). The V end was cut by 5 bases, the J end by 3 bases, with 16 bases between. CDR3 size: 15 residues. CDR1 MDHEN and CDR2 SYDVKM come from the germline V gene. The CDR3 region has the DNA TGTGCCAGCAGTGGACCTTGGACAGAGGACTATGGCTACACCTTC. This codes for CASSGPWTEDYGYTF.

The chain uses TRBV9 and TRBJ2-7, with D perhaps matching TRBD2 (6 bases). The germline gives CDR1 SGDLS, CDR2 YYNGEE. Trimming left V 4 bases short and J 6 bases short, with 23 bases between. There are 16 residues in the CDR3. CDR3: CASSNSGGEWFSEQYF. Here the CDR3 DNA reads TGTGCCAGCAGCAACTCTGGCGGGGAGTGGTTCAGCGAGCAGTACTTC.

This chain connects TRBV7-9 to TRBJ1-2; D is unclear. V lost 8 bases and J 7 bases, leaving 11 bases between the germline ends. CDR1 SEHNR and CDR2 FQNEAQ come from the germline V gene (reference sequence). CDR3 length: 11 residues. CDR3 bases: TGTGCCAGCCCGCGGGAAGGTGGCTACACCTTC. It yields the protein CASPREGGYTF.

The genes are TRBV5-6 and TRBJ1-1, with D tentatively TRBD1 (6 bases). There are 13 residues in the CDR3. Germline V gene data show CDR1 as SGHDT and CDR2 as YYEEEE. V was pared by 4 bases and J by 5 bases, with 12 bases between. The CDR3 sequence: CASSQGLGTEAFF. The CDR3 nucleotides are TGTGCCAGCAGCCAGGGGTTAGGGACTGAAGCTTTCTTT. The full variable domain, its missing parts supplied by reference TRBV5-6 and TRBJ1-1, is DAGVTQSPTHLIKTRGQQVTLRCSPKSGHDTVSWYQQALGQGPQFIFQYYEEEERQRGNFPDRFSGHQFPNYSSELNVNALLLGDSALYLCASSQGLGTEAFFGQGTRLTVV.

The V gene is TRBV6-6, the J gene TRBJ1-2; 12 nucleotides match TRBD1. V lost 6 bases to trimming and J lost 7 bases; unmatched junction nucleotides: 6. Germline CDR1 MNHNY, CDR2 SVGAGI (reference sequence). The CDR3 length is 14 residues. The CDR3 DNA reads as TGTGCCAGCAGCCCGGGACAGGGGGCCGGTGGCTACACCTTC. Translation: CASSPGQGAGGYTF.

The chain is built from TRBV6-5 and TRBJ1-6; TRBD1 agrees at 7 bases. V gave up 2 bases and J gave up 7 bases; unmatched junction bases: 5. CDR3 length: 15 residues. From germline, CDR1 is MNHEY and CDR2 SVGAGI. DNA of the CDR3: TGTGCCAGCAGTTACCCGGGACAGAAAAATTCACCCCTCCACTTT. It translates to CASSYPGQKNSPLHF.

The chain has TRBV7-2 and TRBJ2-1; 8 nucleotides align to TRBD2. In germline, CDR1 is SGHTA, CDR2 FQGNSA. The J segment lost 7 bases and the V segment lost 1 base, leaving 12 bases of the junction unmatched. This CDR3 is built from 17 residues. CDR3 in amino acids: CASSLGWPGGPDNEQFF. CDR3 in DNA: TGTGCCAGCAGCTTAGGTTGGCCGGGGGGGCCAGATAATGAGCAGTTCTTC. The whole variable domain, remainder taken from reference TRBV7-2 and TRBJ2-1, is GAGVSQSPSNKVTEKGKDVELRCDPISGHTALYWYRQSLGQGLEFLIYFQGNSAPDKSGLPSDRFSAERTGGSVSTLTIQRTQQEDSAVYLCASSLGWPGGPDNEQFFGPGTRLTVL.

This chain connects TRBV11-3 to TRBJ2-2; D is perhaps TRBD2 (5 bases). Trimming took 5 bases from V and 5 from J, leaving 12 bases between them. Germline CDR1 reads SGHNT; CDR2 reads YENEEA. CDR3 length equals 14 residues. CDR3 sequence: CASSPEGRTGELFF. For the CDR3, the DNA is TGTGCCAGCAGCCCCGAGGGCAGGACCGGGGAGCTGTTTTTT.

The rearrangement joins TRBV5-8 to TRBJ1-5; the match to TRBD1 covers 11 bases. Trimming removed 4 bases from V and 6 bases from J; junction bases left unmatched: 21. This CDR3 contains 20 residues. The germline CDR1 and CDR2 sequences are SGHTS and YDEGEE. CDR3 bases: TGTGCCAGCAGCCGGGACAGGGGGAATACAAATTATCGGCAGAGTCAGCCCCAGCATTTT. Translation gives CASSRDRGNTNYRQSQPQHF.

This clone was observed a few times. The chain links TRBV7-9 to TRBJ1-5; no definite D call. V lost 6 bases to trimming and J lost 2 bases, with 14 bases between them. Germline V gene sequence: CDR1 SEHNR, CDR2 FQNEAQ (reference sequence). There are 15 residues in the CDR3. The CDR3, as DNA: TGTGCCAGCAGTCCTAGTGTTGAGGGCAATCAGCCCCAGCATTTT. This encodes CASSPSVEGNQPQHF.

The chain recombines TRBV11-2 with TRBJ2-3; D is undetermined. V was clipped by 3 bases and J by 2 bases, with 9 bases between them. Germline V CDR1 and CDR2: SGHAT, FQNNGV. CDR3 length: 14 amino acids. CDR3 in amino acids: CASSFDLPTDTQYF. The CDR3 DNA reads TGTGCCAGCAGCTTTGACTTACCCACAGATACGCAGTATTTT.

The CDR3 here is CASSSRDYNQPQHF. Written as DNA, the CDR3 is TGTGCCAGCAGCTCCCGGGACTACAATCAGCCCCAGCATTTT. The gene calls are TRBV5-6 and TRBJ1-5, with a weak D call TRBD1 (5 bases). Germline V lookup: CDR1 SGHDT, CDR2 YYEEEE. With 3 bases removed from V and 3 bases from J, the gap between germline ends came to 10 bases. CDR3 length: 14 amino acids.

The CDR3: CASSRTGGQETQYF. In nucleotides, the CDR3 is TGTGCCAGCTCACGTACCGGCGGCCAAGAGACCCAGTACTTC. V usage is TRBV18 and J usage is TRBJ2-5; D is undetermined. The CDR3 runs to 14 residues. In germline, CDR1 is KGHSH, CDR2 LQKENI. The V end was cut by 4 bases, the J end by 1 base, with 10 bases between.

This clone has a handful of counts. The V call is TRBV3-1 (or the pseudogene TRBV3-2), the J call TRBJ2-2; D may be TRBD2 (5 bases). V dropped 7 bases and J dropped 7 bases, with 16 bases sitting between them. This CDR3 is built from 14 residues. CDR1 is LGHDT and CDR2 is YNNKEL in the germline V gene (reference sequence). The CDR3 protein is CASNNGVRVGELFF. The CDR3 nucleotides are TGTGCCAGCAACAACGGGGTCCGGGTCGGGGAGCTGTTTTTT.

The V gene is TRBV7-9, the J gene TRBJ1-1; D is unresolved. CDR1 is SEHNR and CDR2 is FQNEAQ in the germline V gene (reference sequence). V was shortened by 1 base and J by 1 base, with 7 bases between the two germline ends. The CDR3 length is 14 residues. CDR3 in amino acids: CASSLVAGNTEAFF. DNA of the CDR3: TGTGCCAGCAGCTTAGTGGCAGGGAACACTGAAGCTTTCTTT.